Listed here is a single TCR beta chain. As yet, its antigen is unknown. Here the gene names and germline are mouse. The CDR3 end is not reached by the read, which stops 4 residues before it; the germline J gene fills it in. Extracted RNA was reverse transcribed into cDNA, the sequencing template. Data came from immunoSEQ multiplex PCR; TCRdb stores just in-frame clones and leaves some out. The sample shows roughly 120,000 clones, no singletons; the ten largest hold about 19%. With 1 base clipped from V and 3 bases from J, the junction kept 2 bases outside the gene matches. The CDR3 contains 14 residues. CDR1 and CDR2 (germline): SGHDT, FRDEAV. This record belongs to a study of CD8+ T cells in alopecia areata. Study-wide context: Those receiving the skin were approximately 7-11-week-old female C3H/HeJ mice, whose grafts came from approximately 6-12-month-old C3H/HeJ donors with spontaneous alopecia.

Study conclusions and caveats: It was lesional scalp, especially alopecia totalis/universalis, that showed higher clonality than normal scalp. Although TCR sharing was seen in mice, sharing across patients was less clear, possibly for HLA-related reasons.

What was sequenced was lesional skin. The chain links TRBV14 to TRBJ2-7; 9 nucleotides line up with TRBD1. This receptor was identified in a C3H/HeJ mouse with alopecia areata. The mouse line has the MHC haplotype H2-k. The CDR3 region is CASSFRQGGYEQYF. The covered CDR3 bases are TGTGCCAGCAGTTTCCGACAGGGGGGCTAT.